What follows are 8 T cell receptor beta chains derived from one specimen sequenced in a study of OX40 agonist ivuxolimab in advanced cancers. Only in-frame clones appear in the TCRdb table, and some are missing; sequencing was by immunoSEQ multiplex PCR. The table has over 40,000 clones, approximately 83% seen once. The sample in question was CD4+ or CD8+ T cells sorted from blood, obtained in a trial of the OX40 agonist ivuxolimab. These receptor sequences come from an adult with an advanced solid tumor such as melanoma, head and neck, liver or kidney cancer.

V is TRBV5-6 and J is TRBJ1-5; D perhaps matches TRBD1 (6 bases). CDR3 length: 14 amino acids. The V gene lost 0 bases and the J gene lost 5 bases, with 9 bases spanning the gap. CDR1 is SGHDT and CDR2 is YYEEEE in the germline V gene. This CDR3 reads CASSLGAGDQPQHF. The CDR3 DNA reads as TGTGCCAGCAGCTTGGGGGCAGGGGATCAGCCCCAGCATTTT.

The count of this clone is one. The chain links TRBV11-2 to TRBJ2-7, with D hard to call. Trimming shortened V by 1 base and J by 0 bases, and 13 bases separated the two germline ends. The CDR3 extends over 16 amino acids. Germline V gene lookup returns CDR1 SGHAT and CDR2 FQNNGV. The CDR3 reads CASSLAQGRSSYEQYF. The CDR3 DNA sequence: TGTGCCAGCAGCTTAGCCCAAGGACGGAGCTCCTACGAGCAGTACTTC.

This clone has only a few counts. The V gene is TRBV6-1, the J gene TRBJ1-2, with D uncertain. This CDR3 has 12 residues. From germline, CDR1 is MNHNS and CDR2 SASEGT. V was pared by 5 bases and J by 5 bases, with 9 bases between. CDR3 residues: CASSPRVYGYTF. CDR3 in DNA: TGTGCCAGCAGTCCTCGTGTGTATGGCTACACCTTC.

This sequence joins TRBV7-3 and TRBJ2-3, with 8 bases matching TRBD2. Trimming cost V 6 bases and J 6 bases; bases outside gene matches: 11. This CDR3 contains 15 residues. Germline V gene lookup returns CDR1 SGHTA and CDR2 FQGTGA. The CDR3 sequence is CASSLAGFDRDTQYF. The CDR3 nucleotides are TGTGCCAGCAGTTTAGCGGGGTTTGATCGTGATACGCAGTATTTT.

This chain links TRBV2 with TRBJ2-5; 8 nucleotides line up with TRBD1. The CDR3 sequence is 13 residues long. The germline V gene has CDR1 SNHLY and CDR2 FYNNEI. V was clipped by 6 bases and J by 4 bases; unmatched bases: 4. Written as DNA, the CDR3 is TGTGCCAGCAGCAGGGGGCAGTTAGAGACCCAGTACTTC. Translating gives CASSRGQLETQYF.

CDR3: CAISEPAQNTGELFF. CDR3 sequence (DNA): TGTGCCATCAGTGAGCCAGCACAGAACACCGGGGAGCTGTTTTTT. The rearrangement links TRBV10-3 to TRBJ2-2; D ambiguous. Between the trimmed V and J ends, which lost 2 bases and 1 base, there was a span of 8 bases. Germline CDR1 and CDR2: ENHRY and SYGVKD. This CDR3 has 15 amino acids.

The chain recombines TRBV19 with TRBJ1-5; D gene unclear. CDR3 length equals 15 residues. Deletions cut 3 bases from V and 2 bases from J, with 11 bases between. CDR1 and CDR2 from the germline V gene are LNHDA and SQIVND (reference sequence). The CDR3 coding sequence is TGTGCCAGTAGTATGGTGGAAGGTCGCAATCAGCCCCAGCATTTT. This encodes CASSMVEGRNQPQHF.

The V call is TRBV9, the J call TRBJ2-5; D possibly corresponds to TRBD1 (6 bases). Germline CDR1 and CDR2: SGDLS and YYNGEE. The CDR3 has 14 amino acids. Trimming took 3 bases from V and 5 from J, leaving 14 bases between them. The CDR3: CASSATGWGETQYF. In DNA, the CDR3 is TGTGCCAGCAGCGCAACAGGGTGGGGCGAGACCCAGTACTTC.